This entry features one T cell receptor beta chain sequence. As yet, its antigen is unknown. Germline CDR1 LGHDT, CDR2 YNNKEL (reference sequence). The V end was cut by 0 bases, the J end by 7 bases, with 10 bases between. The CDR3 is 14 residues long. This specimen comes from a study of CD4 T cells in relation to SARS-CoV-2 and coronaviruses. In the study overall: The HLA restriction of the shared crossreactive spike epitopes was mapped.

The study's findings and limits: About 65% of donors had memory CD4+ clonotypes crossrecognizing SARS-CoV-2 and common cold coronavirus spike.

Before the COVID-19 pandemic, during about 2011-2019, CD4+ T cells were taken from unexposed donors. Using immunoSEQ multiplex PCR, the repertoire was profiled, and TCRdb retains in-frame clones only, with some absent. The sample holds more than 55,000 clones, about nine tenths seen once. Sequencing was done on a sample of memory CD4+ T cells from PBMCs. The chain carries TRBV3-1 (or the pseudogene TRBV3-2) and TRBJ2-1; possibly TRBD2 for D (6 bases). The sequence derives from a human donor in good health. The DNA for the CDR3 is TGTGCCAGCAGCCAAGATAATCGGGGGAATGAGCAGTTCTTC. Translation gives CASSQDNRGNEQFF.